The 5 T cell receptor beta chains presented below share a single source sample, sequenced in a study of blood T cells in healthy people across ages. The use of a sample-barcoded 5' primer and a J-beta primer mix characterized a second PCR of about 7 to 12 cycles. Each CDR3 protein is one row after TCRdb ran MiXCR on the 5' RACE reads. The profile shows some 710,000 distinct CDR3 sequences, about 20% of them singletons. Sequenced sample: blood. The receptors derive from a man aged 65-85 years in good health.

This clonotype was detected only a few times. V gene TRBV3-1 combines with J gene TRBJ1-2; D gene ambiguous. CDR1 LGHDT and CDR2 YNNKEL come from the germline V gene (reference sequence). V was trimmed by 2 bases and J by 6 bases, leaving 16 bases between them. The CDR3 is made up of 15 amino acids. As DNA, the CDR3 is TGTGCCAGCAGCCAATTGGAGCGGGCTCGGAATGGCTACACCTTC. The encoded protein is CASSQLERARNGYTF.

This clonotype was detected a few times. The CDR3 nucleotides read TGTGCCACCCTGGCTGGGGCTGACACTGAAGCTTTCTTT. Its translation is CATLAGADTEAFF. V usage is TRBV18 and J usage is TRBJ1-1, with TRBD1 as a possible D gene (5 bases). This CDR3 comprises 13 residues. Germline V lookup: CDR1 KGHSH, CDR2 LQKENI. V shed 10 bases and J shed 3 bases, with 15 bases lying between them. The whole variable domain, remainder taken from reference TRBV18 and TRBJ1-1, is NAGVMQNPRHLVRRRGQEARLRCSPMKGHSHVYWYRQLPEEGLKFMVYLQKENIIDESGMPKERFSAEFPKEGPSILRIQQVVRGDSAAYFCATLAGADTEAFFGQGTRLTVV.

This clonotype has more than one count but fewer than ten. The chain is built from TRBV11-2 and TRBJ2-4; tentatively, D is TRBD1 (6 bases). Deletions cut 4 bases from V and 4 bases from J, with 14 bases between. The CDR3 length is 15 residues. CDR1 and CDR2 (germline): SGHAT, FQNNGV. Here the CDR3 DNA reads TGTGCCAGCAGCTCGGGCCGAGGACAGAAAAACATTCAGTACTTC. It specifies CASSSGRGQKNIQYF. The variable domain in full, completed from reference TRBV11-2 and TRBJ2-4, reads EAGVAQSPRYKIIEKRQSVAFWCNPISGHATLYWYQQILGQGPKLLIQFQNNGVVDDSQLPKDRFSAERLKGVDSTLKIQPAKLEDSAVYLCASSSGRGQKNIQYFGAGTRLSVL.

This rearrangement joins TRBV6-2 or TRBV6-3 to TRBJ1-1; D not resolved. The V end lost 0 bases, the J end lost 5 bases, and 7 bases lay between the germline ends. The CDR3 loop spans 13 amino acids. CDR1 is MNHEY and CDR2 is SVGEGT in the germline V gene. CDR3 coding DNA: TGTGCCAGCAGTTACTCATGGCAGACTGAAGCTTTCTTT. This codes for CASSYSWQTEAFF.

This sequence joins TRBV5-1 and TRBJ2-5, with 9 bases identical to TRBD2. CDR1 SGHRS and CDR2 YFSETQ come from the germline V gene. The V segment lost 0 bases and the J segment 7 bases; nucleotides outside the gene matches: 7. The CDR3 spans 15 residues. The CDR3 DNA follows: TGCGCCAGCAGCTTGGAGGCTAGCGGGGTTGGGACCCAGTACTTC. It translates to CASSLEASGVGTQYF.